This record concerns one T cell receptor (beta chain) sequence. The germline V and J ends were trimmed by 1 base and 8 bases, with 12 bases remaining between them. CDR3 size: 14 residues. In germline, CDR1 is MNHEY, CDR2 SVGEGT. This sample is part of a study of blood T cell repertoires in COVID-19. Study overall: The analysed material was cDNA or gDNA that came from T cells, B-cell-depleted T cells, or PBMCs.

Using immunoSEQ multiplex PCR, the repertoire was profiled, and TCRdb retains in-frame clones only, with some absent. The sample records about 97,000 clones, 70% to 90% being singletons. This receptor was taken from a man aged 50 to 59 with active COVID-19. Sequencing was carried out using peripheral blood. The chain is built from TRBV6-2 or TRBV6-3 and TRBJ2-4; D perhaps matches TRBD1 (6 bases). The CDR3 region is CASSYFARGDIQYF. CDR3 DNA sequence: TGTGCCAGCAGTTACTTCGCCAGGGGAGACATTCAGTACTTC.